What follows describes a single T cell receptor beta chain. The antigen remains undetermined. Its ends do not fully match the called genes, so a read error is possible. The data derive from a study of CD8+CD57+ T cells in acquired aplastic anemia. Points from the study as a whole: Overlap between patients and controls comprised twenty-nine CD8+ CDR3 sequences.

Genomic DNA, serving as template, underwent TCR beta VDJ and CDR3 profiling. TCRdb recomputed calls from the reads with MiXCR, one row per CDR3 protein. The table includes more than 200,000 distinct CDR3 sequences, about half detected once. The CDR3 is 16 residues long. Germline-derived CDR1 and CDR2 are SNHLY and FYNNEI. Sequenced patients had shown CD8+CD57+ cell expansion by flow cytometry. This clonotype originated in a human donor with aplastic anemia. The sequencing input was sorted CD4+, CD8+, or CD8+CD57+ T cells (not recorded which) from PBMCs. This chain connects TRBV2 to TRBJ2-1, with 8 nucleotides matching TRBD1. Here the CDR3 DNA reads TGCGCCAGCAGTGATAAGACAGGGGCTAGCGACAATGAGCAGTTCTTC. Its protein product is CASSDKTGASDNEQFF.